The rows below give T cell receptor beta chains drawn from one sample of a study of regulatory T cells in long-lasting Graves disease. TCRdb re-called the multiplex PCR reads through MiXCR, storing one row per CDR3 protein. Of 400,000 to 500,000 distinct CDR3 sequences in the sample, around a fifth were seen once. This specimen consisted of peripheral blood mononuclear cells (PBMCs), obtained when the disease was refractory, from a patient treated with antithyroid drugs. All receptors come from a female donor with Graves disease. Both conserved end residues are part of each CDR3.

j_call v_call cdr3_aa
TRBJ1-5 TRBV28 CASSLSTDRAQPQHF
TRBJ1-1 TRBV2 CARQDSLNTEAFF
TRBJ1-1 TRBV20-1 CLIPTGANAEAFF
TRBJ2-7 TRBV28 CASSPRSTERDEQYF
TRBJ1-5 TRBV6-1 CASRERGQRTSNQPQHF
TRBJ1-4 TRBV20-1 CSARGDTTGTNEKLFF
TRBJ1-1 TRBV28 CASSSAGTPSGTEAFF
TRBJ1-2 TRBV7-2 CASSYMGRGYTF
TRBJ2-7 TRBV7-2 CASSTRDRAYEQYF
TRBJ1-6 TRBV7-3 CASSLIRRDSPLHF
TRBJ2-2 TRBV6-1 CASSLLAGGPGELFF
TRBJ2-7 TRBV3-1 CASSQDLLAGEDGQYF
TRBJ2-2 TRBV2 CASSEGAILRGNTGEPVF
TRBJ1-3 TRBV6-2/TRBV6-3 CASSYRTDPGNTIYF
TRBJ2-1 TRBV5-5 CASSFLLAGGLSYNEQFF
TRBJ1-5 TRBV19 CASTFSNQPQHF
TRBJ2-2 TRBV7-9 CASSPISGRRTGELFF
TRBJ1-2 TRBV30 CAWSPPPLRGYTF
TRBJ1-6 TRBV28 CASSSRTAHNSPLHF
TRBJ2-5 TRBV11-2 CASSFGTYQETQYF
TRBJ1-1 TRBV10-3 CAISSGDTEAFF
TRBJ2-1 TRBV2 CASREGRSSYNEQFF
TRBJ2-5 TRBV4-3 CASSQDHFPGRMQETQYF
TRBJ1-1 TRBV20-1 CSASYRESDTEAFF
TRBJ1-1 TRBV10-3 CAIRNSDTTEAFF
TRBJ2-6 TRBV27 CASSSRDRGRSGANVLTF
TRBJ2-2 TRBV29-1 CSGRGTGNTGELFF
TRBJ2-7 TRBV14 CASSQDKARGLGYEQYF
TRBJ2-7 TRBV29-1 CSARLAESYEQYF
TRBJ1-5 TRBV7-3 CASSIGFNQPQHF
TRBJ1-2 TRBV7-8 CASSLERFRNYGYTF
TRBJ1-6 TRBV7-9 CASSVTSGNSPLHF
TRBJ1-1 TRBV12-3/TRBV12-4 CASGGDTEAFF
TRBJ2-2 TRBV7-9 CATPPGPLNTGELFF
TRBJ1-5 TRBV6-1 CASRPTGQGFQPQHF
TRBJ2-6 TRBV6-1 CASVLGGEGANVLTF
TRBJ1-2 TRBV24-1 CATSDPGETAGYTF
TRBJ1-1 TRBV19 CASSRTGVTEAFF
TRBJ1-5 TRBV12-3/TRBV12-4 CASSIDSSQHF
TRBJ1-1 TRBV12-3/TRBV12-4 CASSFGLGAFF
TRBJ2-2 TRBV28 CASSPPGTGKTGELFF
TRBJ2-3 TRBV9 CASSVEDGGEDTQYF
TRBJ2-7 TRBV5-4 CASSYAGTYELYF
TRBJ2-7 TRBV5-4 CASSLANGGGYYEQYF
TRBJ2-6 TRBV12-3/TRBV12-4 CASSPPGASGANVLTF
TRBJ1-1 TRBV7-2 CASSLDGGVTEAFF
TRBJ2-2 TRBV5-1 CASCIGVNTGELFF
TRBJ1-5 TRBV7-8 CASSLFGGVNQPQHF
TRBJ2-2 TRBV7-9 CASSHSNGELFF
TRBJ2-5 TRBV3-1 CASSQEIRGRETQYF
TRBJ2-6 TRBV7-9 CASSFLEGGANVLTF
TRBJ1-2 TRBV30 CAWNLGGYGYTF
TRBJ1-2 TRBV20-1 CSASSLSGADYGYTF
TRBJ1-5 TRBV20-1 CSAIYRGSQPQHF
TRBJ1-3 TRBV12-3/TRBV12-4 CASRPTRQGIRTAGNTIYF
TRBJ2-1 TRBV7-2 CASSLGGEKRGNEQFF
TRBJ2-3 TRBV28 CASSSTGQGRADTRYF
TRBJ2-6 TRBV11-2 CASSVTGAGANVLTF
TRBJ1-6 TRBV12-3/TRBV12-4 CASSIGGLPNSPLHF